These 7 T cell receptor beta chains were all obtained from the same sample, sequenced in a study of shared clonotypes between healthy human individuals. This table comes from immunoSEQ multiplex PCR, and its TCRdb copy is limited to in-frame clones, with some not included. The sample records 1 million to 1.2 million clones, 70% to 85% being singletons. The sequenced sample consisted of memory CD4+ T cells from PBMCs. Stated subset: CD45RA-negative fraction. These receptors all come from a man between 18 and 29 years old in good health. Some clones in this sample may be carry-over from other donors' samples.

The chain combines TRBV10-1 with TRBJ2-7, with TRBD2 identical over 14 bases. CDR3 length: 18 amino acids. The germline CDR1 and CDR2 sequences are WNHNN and SYGVQD (reference sequence). The trim removed 1 base at V and 0 bases at J, leaving 5 bases unmatched. The DNA for the CDR3 is TGCGCCAGCAGTGAGTATAGACTAGCGGGAGGGGACTCCTACGAGCAGTACTTC. Residues: CASSEYRLAGGDSYEQYF.

This clone was picked up a small number of times. This chain uses TRBV27 with TRBJ2-1, with D tentatively TRBD2 (7 bases). Trimming took 3 bases from V and 3 from J, leaving 24 bases between them. CDR3 length: 19 amino acids. The V gene's germline CDR1 is MNHEY and CDR2 SMNVEV (reference sequence). The CDR3 bases are TGTGCCAGCAGTTTCGGCAGGGGAGGAGCGGGGAACCTCTACAATGAGCAGTTCTTC. Its protein product is CASSFGRGGAGNLYNEQFF.

J is TRBJ2-1 and V is TRBV28; 7 bases are shared with TRBD2. CDR3 length: 14 residues. The V gene's germline CDR1 is MDHEN and CDR2 SYDVKM. Unmatched junction bases numbered 10, after V lost 7 bases and J lost 7 bases. CDR3 sequence reads: CASMGGSFGNEQFF. The DNA for the CDR3 is TGTGCCAGCATGGGCGGGAGCTTTGGAAATGAGCAGTTCTTC.

The chain links TRBV18 to TRBJ1-1; tentative D call: TRBD1 (5 bases). V lost 4 bases to trimming and J lost 2 bases, with 11 bases between them. Germline CDR1 KGHSH, CDR2 LQKENI. The CDR3 extends over 14 amino acids. The CDR3 coding sequence is TGTGCCAGCTCACAAAGACAGTATAACACTGAAGCTTTCTTT. This translates into CASSQRQYNTEAFF.

The chain joins TRBV7-3 to TRBJ1-2; 7 bases are shared with TRBD1. Germline lookup yields CDR1 SGHTA and CDR2 FQGTGA. Trimming cost V 5 bases and J 3 bases; bases outside gene matches: 3. CDR3 length equals 13 residues. CDR3 residues: CASSTGTDYGYTF. DNA for the CDR3: TGTGCCAGCAGCACCGGGACAGACTATGGCTACACCTTC.

The chain links TRBV20-1 to TRBJ2-1; D is unclear. Germline loops: CDR1 DFQATT, CDR2 SNEGSKA (reference sequence). The CDR3 covers 11 residues. V was pared by 3 bases and J by 6 bases, with 6 bases between. The CDR3 nucleotides read TGCAGTGCTAGTAGTGCCAATGAGCAGTTCTTC. Encoded protein: CSASSANEQFF.

The chain recombines TRBV9 with TRBJ2-3; 8 bases are a match to TRBD2. Per the germline V gene, CDR1 is SGDLS and CDR2 is YYNGEE. J gave up 4 bases and V 4 bases, and 5 bases lay outside the gene matches. This CDR3 region has 14 residues. This CDR3 reads CASSIAGKADTQYF. The CDR3 nucleotides read TGTGCCAGCAGCATAGCGGGAAAGGCAGATACGCAGTATTTT.